A selection of T cell receptor beta chains follows, all from one sample in a study of Ad26.COV2.S vaccination and SARS-CoV-2 variants. Assay used: immunoSEQ multiplex PCR; TCRdb lists only in-frame clones, some missing. Of hundreds of thousands of clones listed, 85% to 90% were seen once; the top ten hold over 2%. Specimen: peripheral blood, collected in a trial of Ad26.COV2.S vaccine versus placebo. The receptors originated from a person aged 18 to 59 who received the Ad26.COV2.S COVID-19 vaccine or a placebo. The CDR3 runs from the conserved cysteine through the conserved F or W. Each record gives: D gene, J gene, V gene, clone size, CDR3 DNA, CDR3 protein. The D gene is left open where the match is weak. Rows may omit the clone size; those that give it use once, few, many or a size class.

TRBD2 TRBJ2-7 TRBV5-1 NA TGCGCCAGCAGCTTGAGGGCTAGCGGGGGGGACGAGCAGTACTTC CASSLRASGGDEQYF
TRBD1 TRBJ1-6 TRBV30 NA TGTGCCTGGAGTTCTACAGGGGGCCCTTCACCCCTCCACTTT CAWSSTGGPSPLHF
NA TRBJ2-7 TRBV3-1/TRBV3-2 NA TGTGCCAGCAGCCAAACGTGGCGTAGCGATTACGAGCAGTACTTC CASSQTWRSDYEQYF
NA TRBJ2-1 TRBV7-9 NA TGTGCCAGCAGCTTCGGACAGAAGGGACTGCGCTCCTACAATGAGCAGTTCTTC CASSFGQKGLRSYNEQFF
NA TRBJ1-3 TRBV18 NA TGTGCCAGCTCTCCTACCATAACACCGTCGGACACCATATATTTT CASSPTITPSDTIYF
NA TRBJ1-3 TRBV10-3 NA TGTGCCATCAGGAAACAGGACTTACCTGGAAACACCATATATTTT CAIRKQDLPGNTIYF
TRBD1 TRBJ1-3 TRBV4-1 few TGCGCCAGCAGCCAAGGCAACAGGGGGATACCTGGAAACACCATATATTTT CASSQGNRGIPGNTIYF
TRBD1 TRBJ2-5 TRBV4-3 NA TGCGCCAGCAGTCACAGGGGTGTGGAGACCCAGTACTTC CASSHRGVETQYF
NA TRBJ2-7 TRBV4-2 NA TGTGCCAGCAGCCAGACAGGCTACGAGCAGTACTTC CASSQTGYEQYF
NA TRBJ1-3 TRBV7-9 NA TGTGCCAGCAGCCCCCGGGGAGTCTCTGGAAACACCATATATTTT CASSPRGVSGNTIYF
NA TRBJ2-4 TRBV7-8 NA TGTGCCAGCAGCTTAGCCCCGGAAGCGGATGTAATACCCATTCAGTACTTC CASSLAPEADVIPIQYF
NA TRBJ2-4 TRBV3-1/TRBV3-2 few TGTGCCAGCAGCGCCCTAGGGAGTTTAGCCAAAAACATTCAGTACTTC CASSALGSLAKNIQYF
NA TRBJ2-5 TRBV6-2/TRBV6-3 NA TGTGCCAGCAGCCACATAATAGGGACCCAGTACTTC CASSHIIGTQYF
NA TRBJ2-1 TRBV4-1 NA TGCGCCAGCAGCCAAGATTACCTTTACAATGAGCAGTTCTTC CASSQDYLYNEQFF
NA TRBJ2-3 TRBV18 NA TGTGCCAGCTCACCAGTGCGCAGCACAGATACGCAGTATTTT CASSPVRSTDTQYF
NA TRBJ1-1 TRBV7-8 NA TGTGCCAGCAGCCAAGAGGGGACACCGAAAGCTTTCTTT CASSQEGTPKAFF
NA TRBJ1-6 TRBV18 NA TGTGCCACCGAGACAGTCAGGGATGGGGCAGGGATGGATTCACCCCTCCACTTT CATETVRDGAGMDSPLHF
NA TRBJ2-5 TRBV9 NA TGTGCCAGCAGCGCTGGAACAGGAGGGCAAGAGACCCAGTACTTC CASSAGTGGQETQYF
TRBD1 TRBJ1-6 TRBV28 once TGTGCCAGCAGTTCTGACAGGGGGGGAGGATCCTATAATTCACCCCTCCACTTT CASSSDRGGGSYNSPLHF
NA TRBJ1-1 TRBV29-1 NA TGCAGCGTTGAGGGGTTACGGTCAGGCGCTGAAGCTTTCTTT CSVEGLRSGAEAFF
NA TRBJ1-5 TRBV21-1 NA TGTGCCAGCAGCAAGGGAGGGGCCGGGAGTCAGCCCCAGCATTTT CASSKGGAGSQPQHF
NA TRBJ2-3 TRBV11-2 NA TGTGCCAGCAGACCTAGCAGTACAGGGTCGCAGTATTTT CASRPSSTGSQYF
TRBD2 TRBJ2-3 TRBV5-5 NA TGTGCCAGCAGCTTTTACCCCGGACTAGCGGGGGACACAGATACGCAGTATTTT CASSFYPGLAGDTDTQYF
TRBD2 TRBJ2-1 TRBV7-2 NA TGTGCCAGCAGCTTAAGCGGGAGGAGATACAATGAGCAGTTCTTC CASSLSGRRYNEQFF
NA TRBJ2-1 TRBV18 NA TGTGCCAGCTCACCACTAGCATCCTACAATGAGCAGTTCTTC CASSPLASYNEQFF
NA TRBJ1-3 TRBV7-3 NA TGTGCCAGCAGCTTAAGAGGGAGCTCTGGAAACACCATATATTTT CASSLRGSSGNTIYF
NA TRBJ1-1 TRBV5-1 NA TGCGCCAGCAGCTTGGAGGGTGGGAACACTGAAGCTTTCTTT CASSLEGGNTEAFF
NA TRBJ1-6 TRBV27 NA TGTGCCAGCAGTTTAGTCGGACAGTATAATTCACCCCTCCACTTT CASSLVGQYNSPLHF
NA TRBJ1-1 TRBV5-8 NA TGTGCCAGCAGCTTGGCCCGACTAAGACAAGCTTTCTTT CASSLARLRQAFF
NA TRBJ1-5 TRBV15 NA TGTGCCACCAGCAGAGCGATAGGGGGGTTGGAGAATCAGCCCCAGCATTTT CATSRAIGGLENQPQHF
NA TRBJ2-3 TRBV19 NA TGTGCCAGTAGTAGAGCTGCGGGGCGAGATACGCAGTATTTT CASSRAAGRDTQYF
TRBD1 TRBJ2-2 TRBV28 NA TGTGCCAGCAGCCAACAGGGGCCCGGGGAGCTGTTTTTT CASSQQGPGELFF
NA TRBJ2-3 TRBV18 NA TGTGCCAGCTCACCTTACCCCCTCGCGGAAGCTAGCACAGATACGCAGTATTTT CASSPYPLAEASTDTQYF
NA TRBJ1-1 TRBV2 once TGTGCCAGCAGTGAAGAGGGGATGTGGGGCACTGAAGCTTTCTTT CASSEEGMWGTEAFF
NA TRBJ2-4 TRBV2 NA TGTGCCTTCAGAGGCAGTGATGACATTCAGTACTTC CAFRGSDDIQYF
NA TRBJ2-7 TRBV3-1/TRBV3-2 NA TGTGCCAGCAGCCAATTCTCCATATCCTCCTACGAGCAGTACTTC CASSQFSISSYEQYF
NA TRBJ1-2 TRBV20-1 NA TGCAGTGCTAGTGGCGGGGAGTCGGGCTACACCTTC CSASGGESGYTF
NA TRBJ1-1 TRBV7-9 NA TGTGCCAGCAGCTCGGGGAGGGACACTGAAGCTTTCTTT CASSSGRDTEAFF
NA TRBJ1-1 TRBV5-1 NA TGCGCCAGCAGCTCGCGAACCATGACAGTGGGGGTACTGAACACTGAAGCTTTCTTT CASSSRTMTVGVLNTEAFF
NA TRBJ1-4 TRBV5-1 once TGCGCCAGCAGCTTGGCCGGCGGGACTAATGAAAAACTGTTTTTT CASSLAGGTNEKLFF
NA TRBJ1-1 TRBV9 NA TGTGCCAGCAGCGTAGGGGGCTTGGGTATGAACACTGAAGCTTTCTTT CASSVGGLGMNTEAFF
NA TRBJ1-1 TRBV4-3 once TGCGCCAGCAGCCATAGACAGTTTCGGGGGGCGAACACTGAAGCTTTCTTT CASSHRQFRGANTEAFF
NA TRBJ2-1 TRBV3-1/TRBV3-2 NA TGTGCCAGCAGCCAGGGTCTGAGGTATGAGCAGTTCTTC CASSQGLRYEQFF
NA TRBJ1-3 TRBV4-1 NA TGCGCCAGCAGCCAACCTCTAGGGAGACTGTCCTCTGGAAACACCATATATTTT CASSQPLGRLSSGNTIYF
NA TRBJ2-7 TRBV14 NA TGTGCCAGCAGCCCGGGAACCTACGAGCAGTACTTC CASSPGTYEQYF
NA TRBJ1-4 TRBV9 NA TGTGCCAGCAGCGTAGAGCCGGGAAAACTGTTTTTT CASSVEPGKLFF
TRBD1 TRBJ2-1 TRBV13 once TGTGCCAGCAGCCTGGGGGGACAGGGGATCAATGAGCAGTTCTTC CASSLGGQGINEQFF
NA TRBJ2-1 TRBV5-1 NA TGCGCCAGCAGCTTGATTAGCGGATTCTACAATGAGCAGTTCTTC CASSLISGFYNEQFF
TRBD2 TRBJ2-1 TRBV7-2 once TGTGCCAGCAGCGCCCGACTAGCGGGAGCCAATGAGCAGTTCTTC CASSARLAGANEQFF